A single sample gave rise to the 28 T cell receptor beta chains below, sequenced in a study of cytomegalovirus exposure and HLA in healthy donors. The PCR employed 60 Vbeta primers together with 13 Jbeta primers. TCRdb's table, derived via immunoSEQ multiplex PCR, lists solely in-frame clones and lacks some. The sample totals about 130,000 clones. The sample consisted of PBMCs. These receptors were collected from a woman aged 55-69 years in good health and CMV-seronegative.

The chain carries TRBV10-3 and TRBJ2-5, with unresolved D. Germline V gene data show CDR1 as ENHRY and CDR2 as SYGVKD. This CDR3 is built from 12 residues. The germline V and J ends were trimmed by 0 bases and 11 bases, with 10 bases remaining between them. The CDR3 reads CAISESLREQYF. The CDR3 region has the DNA TGTGCCATCAGTGAGTCTCTGAGAGAGCAGTACTTC.

This chain uses TRBV27 with TRBJ2-5; TRBD1 agrees at 7 bases. The germline CDR1 and CDR2 sequences are MNHEY and SMNVEV (reference sequence). The CDR3 runs 16 residues. The J segment lost 4 bases and the V segment lost 3 bases, leaving 11 bases of the junction unmatched. DNA for the CDR3: TGTGCCAGCAGTTTCAAAGGGACAGAATACCCAGAGACCCAGTACTTC. As protein: CASSFKGTEYPETQYF.

V is TRBV10-3 and J is TRBJ2-7; D not resolved. Germline loops: CDR1 ENHRY, CDR2 SYGVKD. The CDR3 spans 11 residues. V lost 2 bases and J 6 bases, leaving 5 bases between the germline ends. The CDR3 sequence is CAISEAAEQYF. The CDR3 nucleotides are TGTGCCATCAGTGAGGCGGCCGAGCAGTACTTC.

The chain is built from TRBV4-1 and TRBJ1-1; the match to TRBD1 covers 9 bases. The CDR3 spans 15 residues. V shed 3 bases and J 3 bases; nucleotides not matched to a gene: 5. CDR1 and CDR2 from the germline V gene are MGHRA and YSYEKL. The CDR3 region is CASSHKTGGDTEAFF. In nucleotides, the CDR3 is TGCGCCAGCAGCCACAAGACAGGGGGGGACACTGAAGCTTTCTTT.

The V call is TRBV27, the J call TRBJ2-6; D remains unclear. The CDR3 is 14 residues long. CDR1 and CDR2 from the germline V gene are MNHEY and SMNVEV (reference sequence). V was trimmed by 5 bases and J by 0 bases, leaving 5 bases between them. CDR3 in amino acids: CASSPVSGANVLTF. CDR3 DNA sequence: TGTGCCAGCAGTCCCGTCTCTGGGGCCAACGTCCTGACTTTC.

V usage is TRBV27 and J usage is TRBJ1-3; TRBD1 matches 8 bases. The CDR3 loop spans 13 amino acids. Looked up from germline, CDR1 is MNHEY and CDR2 is SMNVEV (reference sequence). With 5 bases clipped from V and 4 bases from J, the junction kept 1 base outside the gene matches. The CDR3 here is CASSQGAGNTIYF. In DNA, the CDR3 is TGTGCCAGCAGTCAGGGGGCAGGAAACACCATATATTTT.

The chain recombines TRBV6-5 with TRBJ1-1; a weak D match, TRBD1 (6 bases). Germline CDR1 and CDR2: MNHEY and SVGAGI. The CDR3 covers 13 residues. Trimming removed 0 bases from V and 5 bases from J, with 7 bases in between. CDR3 sequence: CASSYSGGTEAFF. Here the CDR3 DNA reads TGTGCCAGCAGTTACTCAGGGGGTACTGAAGCTTTCTTT.

The chain carries TRBV6-1 and TRBJ2-5; D is undetermined. The CDR3 has 12 residues. CDR1 is MNHNS and CDR2 is SASEGT in the germline V gene. Between the trimmed V and J ends, which lost 4 bases and 2 bases, there was a span of 5 bases. Written as DNA, the CDR3 is TGTGCCAGCAGTGGACTGCAAGAGACCCAGTACTTC. Its translation is CASSGLQETQYF.

This chain connects TRBV11-3 to TRBJ2-1, with D possibly TRBD2 on 7 matching bases. The CDR3 covers 13 residues. The V gene's germline CDR1 is SGHNT and CDR2 YENEEA. V lost 4 bases to trimming and J lost 7 bases, with 11 bases between them. This chain's CDR3 is CASSSGGLNEQFF. CDR3 coding DNA: TGTGCCAGCAGCTCGGGGGGCCTTAATGAGCAGTTCTTC.

The V gene is TRBV27, the J gene TRBJ1-6, with 9 bases that match TRBD1. Trimming cost V 2 bases and J 5 bases; bases outside gene matches: 7. Germline V lookup: CDR1 MNHEY, CDR2 SMNVEV (reference sequence). The CDR3 extends over 17 amino acids. The DNA of the CDR3 is TGTGCCAGCAGTTTAAGGCCGACAGGGGGGAATAATTCACCCCTCCACTTT. This encodes CASSLRPTGGNNSPLHF.

The CDR3, as DNA: TGTGCCAGCAGCTGGGACTACTATGGCTACACCTTC. As protein: CASSWDYYGYTF. The genes are TRBV2 and TRBJ1-2, with D possibly TRBD1 on 5 matching bases. The CDR3 length is 12 residues. The V and J ends lost 6 bases and 3 bases respectively, with 8 bases between them. Germline CDR1 and CDR2: SNHLY and FYNNEI.

V usage is TRBV28 and J usage is TRBJ2-5; 8 nucleotides align to TRBD2. This CDR3 has 13 residues. The ends lost 5 bases at V and 13 bases at J; junction bases unmatched: 12. Per the germline V gene, CDR1 is MDHEN and CDR2 is SYDVKM. The CDR3 loop reads CASSPGGRPLPYF. In DNA form, the CDR3 reads TGTGCCAGCAGTCCCGGCGGGAGGCCCCTTCCGTACTTC.

This rearrangement joins TRBV19 to TRBJ1-5, with 12 bases aligning to TRBD1. Germline V gene sequence: CDR1 LNHDA, CDR2 SQIVND (reference sequence). V trimming: 7 bases; J trimming: 0 bases; junction bases outside the gene matches: 10. The CDR3 is 18 residues long. CDR3 protein: CASTAGTGGKVSNQPQHF. The CDR3 DNA reads as TGTGCCAGTACAGCCGGGACAGGGGGCAAGGTTAGCAATCAGCCCCAGCATTTT.

The J gene is TRBJ1-1, the V gene TRBV10-2; a possible D gene is TRBD1 (5 bases). V lost 4 bases to trimming and J lost 4 bases, with 7 bases between them. Germline lookup yields CDR1 WSHSY and CDR2 SAAADI. The CDR3 extends over 12 amino acids. The CDR3 region has the DNA TGCGCCAGCAGTGGGACAACCACTGAAGCTTTCTTT. Protein: CASSGTTTEAFF.

The chain couples TRBV5-1 to TRBJ1-3; D not resolved. The CDR3 consists of 16 residues. The germline gives CDR1 SGHRS, CDR2 YFSETQ. V lost 1 base and J lost 4, with 15 bases in between. Here the CDR3 DNA reads TGCGCCAGCAGCTTGTCGACCCGGGGTGGCGGAAACACCATATATTTT. As protein: CASSLSTRGGGNTIYF.

The V gene is TRBV7-9, the J gene TRBJ2-1; perhaps TRBD2 as D (7 bases). The CDR3 runs to 15 residues. CDR1 and CDR2 from the germline V gene are SEHNR and FQNEAQ (reference sequence). Trimming took off 1 base at V and 9 bases at J, with 16 bases between the two ends. CDR3 protein: CASSLDAPRGGEQFF. Written as DNA, the CDR3 is TGTGCCAGCAGCTTAGATGCGCCTAGGGGGGGTGAGCAGTTCTTC.

This rearrangement joins TRBV5-4 to TRBJ2-1; TRBD2 aligns across 14 bases. CDR1 and CDR2 from the germline V gene are SGHNT and YYREEE (reference sequence). V shed 5 bases and J 8 bases; nucleotides not matched to a gene: 9. This CDR3 is 16 amino acids long. CDR3 nucleotide sequence: TGTGCCAGCAGTTTTAGACTAGCGGGGGGGCGGGATGAGCAGTTCTTC. Amino acids: CASSFRLAGGRDEQFF.

The J gene is TRBJ2-3, the V gene TRBV6-1, with 7 positions matching TRBD2. The V and J ends lost 4 bases and 0 bases, in that order; junction bases with no gene match: 1. The CDR3 is made up of 14 amino acids. The germline CDR1 and CDR2 sequences are MNHNS and SASEGT. CDR3 sequence (DNA): TGTGCCAGCAGTGGCGGGGGAAGCACAGATACGCAGTATTTT. Amino acids: CASSGGGSTDTQYF.

This sequence joins TRBV2 and TRBJ1-4; 10 bases agree with TRBD1. This CDR3 is 16 amino acids long. Trimming took 5 bases from V and 8 from J; bases not matched to a gene: 11. From germline, CDR1 is SNHLY and CDR2 FYNNEI. DNA of the CDR3: TGTGCCAGCAGTTCCCTACTGGGACAGGGGTCGGAAAAACTGTTTTTT. Encoded protein: CASSSLLGQGSEKLFF. Using reference TRBV2 and TRBJ1-4 for the parts outside the CDR3, the full variable domain is EPEVTQTPSHQVTQMGQEVILRCVPISNHLYFYWYRQILGQKVEFLVSFYNNEISEKSEIFDDQFSVERPDGSNFTLKIRSTKLEDSAMYFCASSSLLGQGSEKLFFGSGTQLSVL.

The J gene is TRBJ2-3, the V gene TRBV7-9; 11 bases line up with TRBD2. The germline gives CDR1 SEHNR, CDR2 FQNEAQ (reference sequence). The CDR3 loop spans 16 amino acids. Trimming cost V 3 bases and J 8 bases; bases outside gene matches: 10. The CDR3 nucleotides read TGTGCCAGCAGCTTCGTCCTAGCGGGGGGAGGGGGTACGCAGTATTTT. This translates into CASSFVLAGGGGTQYF.

This rearrangement joins TRBV12-5 to TRBJ2-7; perhaps TRBD1 as D (6 bases). The ends were cut back, 3 bases at V and 5 bases at J, with 11 bases in the middle. CDR1 is LGHNT and CDR2 is FRNRAP in the germline V gene. The CDR3 has 13 residues. CDR3 nucleotide sequence: TGTGCTAGTGGTTTCCGGGACACCCACGAGCAGTACTTC. Amino acids: CASGFRDTHEQYF.

J is TRBJ1-1 and V is TRBV2; possible D gene TRBD1, 6 bases. The CDR3 loop spans 13 amino acids. The V end was cut by 1 base, the J end by 4 bases, with 7 bases between. Germline lookup yields CDR1 SNHLY and CDR2 FYNNEI. CDR3: CASSEEGGTEAFF. For the CDR3, the DNA is TGTGCCAGCAGTGAAGAAGGGGGCACTGAAGCTTTCTTT.

The chain uses TRBV19 and TRBJ1-2; 9 nucleotides line up with TRBD1. The V gene's germline CDR1 is LNHDA and CDR2 SQIVND (reference sequence). CDR3 size: 14 residues. The J segment lost 6 bases and the V segment lost 5 bases, leaving 7 bases of the junction unmatched. DNA of the CDR3: TGTGCCAGTAGTTATCACAGGGGGCCGGATGGCTACACCTTC. It specifies CASSYHRGPDGYTF.

This chain links TRBV6-5 with TRBJ1-6; no firm D call. Germline CDR1 is MNHEY and CDR2 is SVGAGI. Trimming cost V 5 bases and J 15 bases, with 17 bases left between them. The CDR3 runs to 13 residues. CDR3 nucleotides: TGTGCCAGCAGTAGAGGTGGTGGTTCGGACCTCCACTTT. It codes for CASSRGGGSDLHF.

The chain carries TRBV27 and TRBJ2-1; 9 nucleotides align to TRBD2. From germline, CDR1 is MNHEY and CDR2 SMNVEV (reference sequence). The V gene end was trimmed by 3 bases and the J gene end by 4 bases; junction bases not matched to a gene: 7. The CDR3 is 16 amino acids. The CDR3 nucleotides read TGTGCCAGCAGTTTTCTACAGACTAGCGGTTACAATGAGCAGTTCTTC. It yields the protein CASSFLQTSGYNEQFF.

The chain employs TRBV7-8 and TRBJ2-5; D unresolved. The V end was cut by 4 bases, the J end by 4 bases, with 16 bases between. This CDR3 has 15 residues. Germline values: CDR1 SGHVS, CDR2 FQNEAQ. The CDR3 protein is CASSSIRGLRETQYF. The CDR3 coding sequence is TGTGCCAGCAGCTCGATTAGAGGCCTCCGAGAGACCCAGTACTTC. Combining the CDR3 with reference TRBV7-8 and TRBJ2-5 gives the whole variable domain GAGVSQSPRYKVAKRGQDVALRCDPISGHVSLFWYQQALGQGPEFLTYFQNEAQLDKSGLPSDRFFAERPEGSVSTLKIQRTQQEDSAVYLCASSSIRGLRETQYFGPGTRLLVL.

The chain joins TRBV5-1 to TRBJ1-6, with D unresolved. CDR3 length: 15 residues. The V end was cut by 0 bases, the J end by 9 bases, with 13 bases between. Germline V CDR1 and CDR2: SGHRS, YFSETQ. CDR3 sequence: CASSLGAGGSSPLHF. CDR3 nucleotide sequence: TGCGCCAGCAGCTTGGGGGCAGGTGGATCTTCACCCCTCCACTTT.

The J gene is TRBJ2-3, the V gene TRBV5-1, with TRBD1 matching over 11 bases. Germline lookup yields CDR1 SGHRS and CDR2 YFSETQ. The CDR3 runs to 16 residues. The J segment lost 6 bases and the V segment lost 4 bases, leaving 10 bases of the junction unmatched. CDR3 loop: CASSKTRTGGLDTQYF. Here the CDR3 DNA reads TGCGCCAGCAGCAAGACACGGACAGGGGGCTTGGATACGCAGTATTTT.